Listed below are T cell receptor beta chains from one sample, sequenced in a study of OX40 agonist ivuxolimab in advanced cancers. Assay: immunoSEQ multiplex PCR; the TCRdb copy retains only in-frame clones and omits some. This sample has tens of thousands of clones; about 90% occur once, and the top ten carry around 2%. The sample in question was CD4+ or CD8+ T cells sorted from blood, obtained in a trial of the OX40 agonist ivuxolimab. These receptors came from an adult with an advanced solid tumor such as melanoma, head and neck, liver or kidney cancer. CDR3s include the opening cysteine and the closing phenylalanine or tryptophan. A D gene is named only where the DNA matches it firmly. Clone size is stated in some rows and not others, as once, few, many or a class when expanded.

size: once
J: TRBJ2-7
D: NA
V: TRBV28
CDR3: CASSSPRDSIYEQYF
DNA: TGTGCCAGCAGTTCACCCCGGGACTCTATATACGAGCAGTACTTC

size: NA
J: TRBJ2-7
D: TRBD1
V: TRBV2
CDR3: CASSGDRGGVEQYF
DNA: TGTGCCAGCAGTGGGGACAGGGGCGGGGTCGAGCAGTACTTC

size: NA
J: TRBJ2-2
D: TRBD1
V: TRBV6-1
CDR3: CASRGTGENTGELFF
DNA: TGTGCCAGCAGGGGGACAGGGGAGAACACCGGGGAGCTGTTTTTT

size: NA
J: TRBJ2-7
D: TRBD2
V: TRBV25-1
CDR3: CASSEAGSGRPMRQYF
DNA: TGTGCCAGCAGTGAAGCTGGTAGCGGGAGGCCGATGAGACAGTACTTC

size: NA
J: TRBJ1-4
D: NA
V: TRBV25-1
CDR3: CASRQGLGEKLFF
DNA: TGTGCCAGCAGACAGGGTCTAGGCGAAAAACTGTTTTTT

size: NA
J: TRBJ2-3
D: NA
V: TRBV6-1
CDR3: CASSGSRDTQYF
DNA: TGTGCCAGCAGTGGCTCTAGGGATACGCAGTATTTT

size: NA
J: TRBJ1-5
D: TRBD1
V: TRBV19
CDR3: CASSMGTVNQPQHF
DNA: TGTGCCAGTAGTATGGGGACAGTGAATCAGCCCCAGCATTTT

size: once
J: TRBJ2-5
D: TRBD2
V: TRBV10-3
CDR3: CAISDTSGVQETQYF
DNA: TGTGCCATCAGTGACACTAGCGGGGTACAAGAGACCCAGTACTTC

size: medium-sized
J: TRBJ1-2
D: NA
V: TRBV6-6
CDR3: CASSQLELDTYYGYTF
DNA: TGTGCCAGCAGTCAGCTGGAACTGGATACGTACTATGGCTACACCTTC

size: NA
J: TRBJ2-5
D: TRBD2
V: TRBV7-2
CDR3: CASSQQSGGTETQYF
DNA: TGTGCCAGCAGCCAACAGTCCGGGGGGACGGAGACCCAGTACTTC

size: NA
J: TRBJ2-5
D: TRBD1
V: TRBV19
CDR3: CASSPDREETQYF
DNA: TGTGCCAGTAGTCCCGACAGGGAGGAGACCCAGTACTTC

size: NA
J: TRBJ2-5
D: NA
V: TRBV5-6
CDR3: CASSLAQETQYF
DNA: TGTGCCAGCAGCTTAGCTCAAGAGACCCAGTACTTC

size: NA
J: TRBJ2-5
D: NA
V: TRBV21-1
CDR3: CASRQRILQETQYF
DNA: TGTGCCAGCAGGCAACGGATCCTCCAAGAGACCCAGTACTTC

size: NA
J: TRBJ1-2
D: NA
V: TRBV2
CDR3: CASSVERYGYTF
DNA: TGTGCCAGCAGTGTAGAACGGTATGGCTACACCTTC

size: NA
J: TRBJ2-5
D: NA
V: TRBV28
CDR3: CASTPSWGDQETQYF
DNA: TGTGCCAGCACTCCCTCCTGGGGCGACCAAGAGACCCAGTACTTC

size: once
J: TRBJ2-3
D: TRBD2
V: TRBV7-8
CDR3: CASRKAGGPEDTQYF
DNA: TGTGCCAGCAGAAAAGCGGGAGGGCCCGAAGATACGCAGTATTTT

size: NA
J: TRBJ1-4
D: NA
V: TRBV19
CDR3: CASNKQARDEKLFF
DNA: TGTGCCAGTAATAAACAGGCCCGGGATGAAAAACTGTTTTTT

size: NA
J: TRBJ1-5
D: NA
V: TRBV19
CDR3: CASSIIWGEGNQPQHF
DNA: TGTGCCAGTAGTATAATCTGGGGAGAGGGGAACCAGCCCCAGCATTTT